The rows below give T cell receptor beta chains drawn from one sample of a study of sequential checkpoint blockade in melanoma. Here immunoSEQ multiplex PCR was the method, and the copy in TCRdb shows in-frame clones only, minus some. The table records about 20,000 clones, roughly four fifths of them present only once. Material: CD8+ T cells sorted from blood (inferred from file names), obtained from a patient given nivolumab and ipilimumab in sequence. These receptors were taken from a human donor with melanoma. The CDR3 runs from the conserved cysteine through the conserved F or W. The D gene is left open where the match is weak. The size entry is marked missing in some rows and otherwise reads once, few, many or a size class.

size,D,V,J,CDR3,DNA
NA,TRBD1,TRBV19,TRBJ1-2,CASRNLGGARHYGYTF,TGTGCCAGTAGAAACTTAGGGGGCGCGAGGCACTATGGCTACACCTTC
NA,TRBD1,TRBV5-1,TRBJ1-1,CASSWDRALMNTEAFF,TGCGCCAGCAGCTGGGACAGGGCCCTCATGAACACTGAAGCTTTCTTT
NA,NA,TRBV10-3,TRBJ1-2,CAISESILYGYTF,TGTGCCATCAGTGAGTCAATTCTCTATGGCTACACCTTC
NA,TRBD1,TRBV6-5,TRBJ1-2,CASWRGQFNYGYTF,TGTGCCAGCTGGAGGGGACAGTTCAACTATGGCTACACCTTC
NA,NA,TRBV28,TRBJ1-6,CASSFLTSGGFSPLHF,TGTGCCAGCAGTTTTCTTACCTCGGGGGGCTTTTCACCCCTCCACTTT
NA,NA,TRBV14,TRBJ1-4,CASSQPEEAGVTNEKLFF,TGTGCCAGCAGCCAACCAGAGGAAGCAGGGGTTACTAATGAAAAACTGTTTTTT
NA,NA,TRBV18,TRBJ2-2,CASSPDQHRNTGELFF,TGTGCCAGCTCACCTGATCAACACCGAAACACCGGGGAGCTGTTTTTT
NA,NA,TRBV27,TRBJ1-5,CASSSLGGGINQPQHF,TGTGCCAGCAGTTCCCTCGGCGGGGGCATAAATCAGCCCCAGCATTTT
NA,TRBD2,TRBV5-1,TRBJ2-1,CASSLVGTSGYNEQFF,TGCGCCAGCAGCTTGGTAGGGACTAGCGGATACAATGAGCAGTTCTTC
NA,TRBD1,TRBV5-1,TRBJ2-1,CASSWRYGTDNEQFF,TGCGCCAGCAGCTGGCGATACGGGACAGACAATGAGCAGTTCTTC
NA,NA,TRBV5-8,TRBJ2-7,CASSLGPDWEQYF,TGTGCCAGCAGCTTGGGGCCAGACTGGGAGCAGTACTTC
once,NA,TRBV7-9,TRBJ2-3,CASSLGGLDTQYF,TGTGCCAGCAGCTTAGGAGGTTTAGATACGCAGTATTTT
NA,NA,TRBV9,TRBJ2-1,CASSVDTSQYNEQFF,TGTGCCAGCAGCGTAGACACTAGTCAATACAATGAGCAGTTCTTC
NA,NA,TRBV5-4,TRBJ1-1,CASSWGGPGMEAFF,TGTGCCAGCAGCTGGGGGGGACCCGGGATGGAAGCTTTCTTT
NA,NA,TRBV29-1,TRBJ2-1,CSGTPVGSYNEQFF,TGCAGTGGGACTCCCGTGGGGTCCTACAATGAGCAGTTCTTC
NA,TRBD2,TRBV4-3,TRBJ2-3,CASSLGLAGTYTDTQYF,TGCGCCAGCAGCCTCGGACTAGCGGGAACTTACACAGATACGCAGTATTTT
NA,TRBD2,TRBV7-8,TRBJ2-3,CASSFPAGVWDTQYF,TGTGCCAGCAGTTTCCCAGCGGGGGTATGGGATACGCAGTATTTT
few,TRBD1,TRBV28,TRBJ2-7,CASSTGQGSEQYF,TGTGCCAGCAGTACGGGACAGGGTTCCGAGCAGTACTTC
NA,NA,TRBV5-4,TRBJ2-1,CASSLSGEQFF,TGTGCCAGCAGCTTGAGCGGTGAGCAGTTCTTC
NA,NA,TRBV4-3,TRBJ1-6,CASSQVSSGNSPLHF,TGCGCCAGCAGCCAAGTCTCTTCGGGTAATTCACCCCTCCACTTT
NA,TRBD2,TRBV10-3,TRBJ2-3,CAISESIGLAGATDTQYF,TGTGCCATCAGTGAGTCGATAGGACTAGCGGGGGCAACAGATACGCAGTATTTT
once,TRBD1,TRBV6-6,TRBJ2-4,CASGRRDSEAKNIQYF,TGTGCCAGCGGGCGCCGGGACAGCGAAGCCAAAAACATTCAGTACTTC
NA,TRBD1,TRBV4-1,TRBJ2-7,CASSQDRAGGREQYF,TGCGCCAGCAGCCAAGATCGGGCAGGGGGTCGGGAGCAGTACTTC
NA,NA,TRBV6-5,TRBJ2-1,CASSYSGTNSYNEQFF,TGTGCCAGCAGTTACTCCGGGACAAACTCCTACAATGAGCAGTTCTTC
NA,NA,TRBV4-1,TRBJ2-1,CASSQGGGGAYNEQFF,TGCGCCAGCAGCCAAGGAGGAGGTGGTGCCTACAATGAGCAGTTCTTC
NA,TRBD2,TRBV19,TRBJ2-1,CASTPSGVINEQFF,TGTGCCAGTACTCCTAGCGGGGTGATCAATGAGCAGTTCTTC
NA,TRBD2,TRBV5-1,TRBJ2-1,CASSLGRRRGGYNEQFF,TGCGCCAGCAGCTTGGGGAGGAGGCGGGGGGGGTACAATGAGCAGTTCTTC
NA,NA,TRBV27,TRBJ2-5,CASSSRGRQETQYF,TGTGCCAGCAGTTCCCGGGGTAGGCAAGAGACCCAGTACTTC
NA,NA,TRBV29-1,TRBJ2-7,CSVEFRGAANEQYF,TGCAGCGTTGAGTTCCGCGGGGCGGCAAACGAGCAGTACTTC
NA,TRBD2,TRBV19,TRBJ2-3,CASSPGGGGTQYF,TGTGCCAGTAGTCCGGGAGGCGGGGGGACGCAGTATTTT
NA,NA,TRBV5-1,TRBJ2-7,CASSLAWTDSYEQYF,TGCGCCAGCAGCTTGGCATGGACGGACTCCTACGAGCAGTACTTC